This T cell receptor (beta chain) was identified during a study of beta chain features in type 1 diabetes. Study findings and constraints: VDJ junctions in type 1 diabetes patients carried more deletions and fewer insertions. Among patients with Type 1 diabetes, TCRB CDR3s were moderately but significantly shorter in every one of the four CD4+ subsets.

The CDR3 has 16 residues. Trimming left V 0 bases short and J 2 bases short, with 12 bases between. Germline V gene data show CDR1 as LGHNA and CDR2 as YSLEER. The isolated RNA, all of it, was reverse transcribed, so expressed TCRB transcripts were what got sequenced. TCRdb's copy holds only in-frame clones and misses some; the assay was immunoSEQ multiplex PCR. In the table there are approximately 170,000 clones, roughly 8% of which are singletons. This clone was detected only a few times. No antigen is known for it. Sorting based on CD45RO/CCR7/CD25/CD127/CD95/CD27 separated CD4+ naive, central memory, regulatory and stem cell-like memory cells.

V and J are TRBV4-3 and TRBJ2-3, with a weak D call TRBD2 (6 bases). Sequencing was performed on central memory CD4+ T cells from blood. This TCR came from a man aged 18 to 30 with type 1 diabetes. The CDR3 protein is CASSQEPAGNTDTQYF. CDR3 DNA: TGCGCCAGCAGCCAAGAACCGGCGGGGAACACAGATACGCAGTATTTT.